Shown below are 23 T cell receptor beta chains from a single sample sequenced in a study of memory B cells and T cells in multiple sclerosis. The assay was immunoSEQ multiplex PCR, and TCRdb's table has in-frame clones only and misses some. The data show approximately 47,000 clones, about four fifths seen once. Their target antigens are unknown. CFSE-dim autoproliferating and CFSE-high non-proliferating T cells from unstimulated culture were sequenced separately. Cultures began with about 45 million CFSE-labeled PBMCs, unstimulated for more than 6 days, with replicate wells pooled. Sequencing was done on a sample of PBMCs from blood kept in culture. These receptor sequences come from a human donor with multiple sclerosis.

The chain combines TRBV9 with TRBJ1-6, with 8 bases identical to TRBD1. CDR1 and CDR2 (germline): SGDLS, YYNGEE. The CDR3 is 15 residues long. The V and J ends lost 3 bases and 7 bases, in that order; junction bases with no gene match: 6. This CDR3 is CASSGRQGRNSPLHF. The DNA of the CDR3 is TGTGCCAGCAGCGGTCGACAGGGGAGAAATTCACCCCTCCACTTT.

CDR3 coding DNA: TGCGCCAGCAGCTTTCTGGACAGGGCCAATTCACCCCTCCACTTT. It is translated as CASSFLDRANSPLHF. The rearrangement joins TRBV5-1 to TRBJ1-6; 8 bases agree with TRBD1. Germline loops: CDR1 SGHRS, CDR2 YFSETQ. The V segment lost 2 bases and the J segment 7 bases; nucleotides outside the gene matches: 5. The CDR3 length is 15 residues. Drawing the rest from reference TRBV5-1 and TRBJ1-6, the complete variable domain is KAGVTQTPRYLIKTRGQQVTLSCSPISGHRSVSWYQQTPGQGLQFLFEYFSETQRNKGNFPGRFSGRQFSNSRSEMNVSTLELGDSALYLCASSFLDRANSPLHFGNGTRLTVT.

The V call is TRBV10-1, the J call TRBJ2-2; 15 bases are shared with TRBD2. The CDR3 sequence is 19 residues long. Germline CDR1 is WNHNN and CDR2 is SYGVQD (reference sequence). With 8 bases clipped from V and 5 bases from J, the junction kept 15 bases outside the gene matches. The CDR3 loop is CASAKTGTSGGLSTGELFF. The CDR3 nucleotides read TGCGCCAGCGCGAAAACCGGGACTAGCGGGGGGCTGTCGACCGGGGAGCTGTTTTTT.

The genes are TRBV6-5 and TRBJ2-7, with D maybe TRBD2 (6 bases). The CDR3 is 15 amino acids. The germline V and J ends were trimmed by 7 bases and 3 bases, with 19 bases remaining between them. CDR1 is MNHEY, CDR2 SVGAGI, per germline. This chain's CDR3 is CASTVGGEGYYEQYF. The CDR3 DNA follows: TGTGCCAGCACCGTGGGGGGAGAGGGATACTACGAGCAGTACTTC.

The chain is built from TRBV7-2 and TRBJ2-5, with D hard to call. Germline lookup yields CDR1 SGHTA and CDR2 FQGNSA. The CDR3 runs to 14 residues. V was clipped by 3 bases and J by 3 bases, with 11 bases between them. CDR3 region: CASSLGFREETQYF. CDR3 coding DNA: TGTGCCAGCAGCTTGGGCTTTCGAGAAGAGACCCAGTACTTC. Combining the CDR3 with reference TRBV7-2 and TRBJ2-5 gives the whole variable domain GAGVSQSPSNKVTEKGKDVELRCDPISGHTALYWYRQSLGQGLEFLIYFQGNSAPDKSGLPSDRFSAERTGGSVSTLTIQRTQQEDSAVYLCASSLGFREETQYFGPGTRLLVL.

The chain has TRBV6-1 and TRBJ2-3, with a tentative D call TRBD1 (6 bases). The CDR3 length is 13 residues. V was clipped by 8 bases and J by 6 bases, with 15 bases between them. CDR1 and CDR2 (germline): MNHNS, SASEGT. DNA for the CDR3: TGTGCCAGCGCGAGCCGGGACATCGATACGCAGTATTTT. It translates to CASASRDIDTQYF.

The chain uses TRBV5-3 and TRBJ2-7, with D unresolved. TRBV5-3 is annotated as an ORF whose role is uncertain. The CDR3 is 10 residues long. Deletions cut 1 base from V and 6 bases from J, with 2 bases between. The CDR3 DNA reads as TGTGCCAGAAGCTTGTTCGAGCAGTACTTC. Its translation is CARSLFEQYF.

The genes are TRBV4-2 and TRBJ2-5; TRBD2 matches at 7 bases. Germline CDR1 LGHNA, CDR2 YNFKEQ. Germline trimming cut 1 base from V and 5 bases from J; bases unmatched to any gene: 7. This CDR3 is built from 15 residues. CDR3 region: CASSQGYAGEETQYF. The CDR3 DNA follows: TGTGCCAGCAGCCAAGGGTACGCGGGGGAGGAGACCCAGTACTTC.

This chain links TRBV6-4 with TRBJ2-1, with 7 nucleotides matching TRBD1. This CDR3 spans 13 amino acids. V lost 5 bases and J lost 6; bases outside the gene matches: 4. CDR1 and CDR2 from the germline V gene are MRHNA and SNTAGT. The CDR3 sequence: CASSIYRGNEQFF. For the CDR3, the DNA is TGTGCCAGCAGTATTTACAGGGGCAATGAGCAGTTCTTC.

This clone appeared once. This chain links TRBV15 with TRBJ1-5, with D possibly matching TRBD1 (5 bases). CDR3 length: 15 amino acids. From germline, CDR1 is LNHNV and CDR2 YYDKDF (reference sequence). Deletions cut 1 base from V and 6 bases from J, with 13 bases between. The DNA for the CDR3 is TGTGCCACCAGCAGAGGTGGGGCGTGGGGTCAGCCCCAGCATTTT. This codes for CATSRGGAWGQPQHF. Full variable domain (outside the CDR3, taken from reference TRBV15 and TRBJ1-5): DAMVIQNPRYQVTQFGKPVTLSCSQTLNHNVMYWYQQKSSQAPKLLFHYYDKDFNNEADTPDNFQSRRPNTSFCFLDIRSPGLGDTAMYLCATSRGGAWGQPQHFGDGTRLSIL.

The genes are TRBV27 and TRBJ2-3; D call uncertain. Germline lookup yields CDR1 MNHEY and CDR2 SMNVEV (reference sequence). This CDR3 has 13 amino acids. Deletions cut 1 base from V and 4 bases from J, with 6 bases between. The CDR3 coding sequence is TGTGCCAGCAGTTTATTCCTAGCAGATACGCAGTATTTT. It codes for CASSLFLADTQYF.

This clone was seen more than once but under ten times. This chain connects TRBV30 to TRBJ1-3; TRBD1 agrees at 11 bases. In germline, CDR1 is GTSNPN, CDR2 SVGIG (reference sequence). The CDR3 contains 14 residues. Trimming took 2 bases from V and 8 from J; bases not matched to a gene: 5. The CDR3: CAWSQGTGGHTIYF. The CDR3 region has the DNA TGTGCCTGGAGTCAAGGGACAGGGGGGCACACCATATATTTT.

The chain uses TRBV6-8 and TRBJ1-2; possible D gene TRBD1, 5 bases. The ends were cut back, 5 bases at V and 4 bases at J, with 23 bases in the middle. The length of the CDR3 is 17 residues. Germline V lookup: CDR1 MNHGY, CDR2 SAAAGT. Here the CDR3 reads CASSPMSLREISYGYTF. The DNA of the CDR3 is TGTGCCAGCAGTCCGATGTCGCTCAGGGAGATATCCTATGGCTACACCTTC.

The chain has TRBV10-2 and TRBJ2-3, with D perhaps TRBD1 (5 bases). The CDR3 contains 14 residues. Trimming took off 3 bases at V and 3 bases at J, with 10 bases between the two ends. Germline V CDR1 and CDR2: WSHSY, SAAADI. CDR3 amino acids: CASSEGVATDTQYF. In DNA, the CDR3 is TGCGCCAGCAGTGAAGGGGTAGCAACAGATACGCAGTATTTT.

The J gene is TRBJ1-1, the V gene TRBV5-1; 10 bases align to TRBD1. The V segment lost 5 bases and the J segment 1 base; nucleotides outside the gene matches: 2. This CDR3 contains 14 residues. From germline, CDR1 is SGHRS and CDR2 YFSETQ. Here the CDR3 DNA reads TGCGCCAGCAGTGGACAGGGGGGGAACACTGAAGCTTTCTTT. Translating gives CASSGQGGNTEAFF.

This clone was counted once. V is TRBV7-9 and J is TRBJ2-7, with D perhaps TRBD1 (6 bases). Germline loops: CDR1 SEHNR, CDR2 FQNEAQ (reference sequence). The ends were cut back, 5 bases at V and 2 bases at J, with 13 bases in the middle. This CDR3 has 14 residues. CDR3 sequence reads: CASSGHRDPYEQYF. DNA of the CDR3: TGTGCCAGCAGCGGACACAGGGATCCCTACGAGCAGTACTTC.

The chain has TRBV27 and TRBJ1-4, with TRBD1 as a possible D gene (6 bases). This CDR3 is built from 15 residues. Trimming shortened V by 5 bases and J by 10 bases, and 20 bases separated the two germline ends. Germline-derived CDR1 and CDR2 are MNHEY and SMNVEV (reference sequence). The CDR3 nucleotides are TGTGCCAGCAGTCCGCTGGTCAGGGGCAAGGTAAAACTGTTTTTT. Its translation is CASSPLVRGKVKLFF.

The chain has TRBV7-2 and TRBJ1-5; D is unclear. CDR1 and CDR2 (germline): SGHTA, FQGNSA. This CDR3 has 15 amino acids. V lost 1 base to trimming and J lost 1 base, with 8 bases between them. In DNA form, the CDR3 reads TGTGCCAGCAGCTTAGACGGTGCCAGCAATCAGCCCCAGCATTTT. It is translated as CASSLDGASNQPQHF.

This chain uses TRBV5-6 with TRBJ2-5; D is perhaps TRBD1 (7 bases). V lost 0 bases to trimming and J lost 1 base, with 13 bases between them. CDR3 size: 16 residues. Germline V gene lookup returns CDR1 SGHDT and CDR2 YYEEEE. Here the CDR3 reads CASSLVGRGAQETQYF. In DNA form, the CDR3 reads TGTGCCAGCAGCTTGGTGGGCAGGGGGGCCCAAGAGACCCAGTACTTC.

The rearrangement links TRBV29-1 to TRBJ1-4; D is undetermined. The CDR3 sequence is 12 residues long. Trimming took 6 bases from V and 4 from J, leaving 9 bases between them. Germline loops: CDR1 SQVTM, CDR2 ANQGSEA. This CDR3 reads CSVLTGNEKLFF. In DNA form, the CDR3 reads TGCAGCGTCCTGACCGGTAATGAAAAACTGTTTTTT.

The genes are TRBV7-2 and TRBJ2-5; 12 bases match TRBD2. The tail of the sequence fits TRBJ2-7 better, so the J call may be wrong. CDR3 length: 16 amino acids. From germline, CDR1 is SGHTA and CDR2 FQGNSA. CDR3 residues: CASSPGLAGPSYEQYF. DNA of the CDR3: TGTGCCAGCAGCCCTGGACTAGCGGGGCCCTCCTACGAGCAGTACTTC.

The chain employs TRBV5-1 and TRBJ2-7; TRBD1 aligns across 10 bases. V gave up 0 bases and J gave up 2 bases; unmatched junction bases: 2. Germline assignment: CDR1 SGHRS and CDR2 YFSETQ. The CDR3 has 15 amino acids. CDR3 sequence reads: CASSLGGTGAYEQYF. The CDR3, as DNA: TGCGCCAGCAGCTTGGGTGGGACAGGGGCCTACGAGCAGTACTTC.

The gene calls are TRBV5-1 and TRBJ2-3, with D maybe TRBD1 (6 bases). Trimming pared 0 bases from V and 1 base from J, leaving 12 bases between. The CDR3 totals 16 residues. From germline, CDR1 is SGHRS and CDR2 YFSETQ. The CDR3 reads CASSLVAPGGTDTQYF. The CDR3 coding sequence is TGCGCCAGCAGCTTGGTCGCCCCAGGGGGCACAGATACGCAGTATTTT. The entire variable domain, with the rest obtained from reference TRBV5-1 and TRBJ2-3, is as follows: KAGVTQTPRYLIKTRGQQVTLSCSPISGHRSVSWYQQTPGQGLQFLFEYFSETQRNKGNFPGRFSGRQFSNSRSEMNVSTLELGDSALYLCASSLVAPGGTDTQYFGPGTRLTVL.